This TCR beta chain was profiled in a study of T cell responses to AZD1222 COVID-19 vaccine. General study results and limits: Baseline serology detected seropositivity in only 6 or 7 AZD1222 recipients. The study found vaccine-associated CD4 TCRs spanning spike, dominant at 160-218 and 743-854. Females outnumbered males among donors, who were mostly white British; clonal diversity was possibly underestimated.

Combined were second doses at about 4 or about 12 weeks. The CDR3 runs 17 residues. V dropped 2 bases and J dropped 1; count of bases not matched to a gene: 9. Looked up from germline, CDR1 is MDHEN and CDR2 is SYDVKM. Libraries were prepared by immunoSEQ multiplex PCR; TCRdb keeps only in-frame clonotypes and omits some of them. The sample holds approximately 110,000 clones, roughly nine tenths seen once. This clone has only one observation. Its target is not known. The chain employs TRBV28 and TRBJ1-2; 8 bases map to TRBD1. Source: peripheral blood, taken 28 days after the second AZD1222 dose. The receptor comes from an adult who received the AZD1222 COVID-19 vaccine. CDR3 sequence (DNA): TGTGCCAGCAGTTTAGTTTCAGGGGGCTCACGTAACTATGGCTACACCTTC. Protein sequence: CASSLVSGGSRNYGYTF.